The rows below give T cell receptor beta chains drawn from one sample of a study of CD8 T cells in ankylosing spondylitis. Each CDR3 protein gets one entry after TCRdb re-called the 5' RACE reads with MiXCR. There are some 800,000 distinct CDR3 sequences in the sample; 12% occur only once, and under 0.6% lies in the top ten. Sequenced: blood, either unsorted or a sorted T cell fraction (not recorded which). These receptors originate from a male donor with ankylosing spondylitis. CDR3s include the opening cysteine and the closing phenylalanine or tryptophan.

V	J	CDR3
TRBV18	TRBJ2-3	CATGRQPTDTQYF
TRBV7-2	TRBJ1-2	CASSLAEGTGYGYTF
TRBV20-1	TRBJ2-5	CSARDWSGETQYF
TRBV7-2	TRBJ2-5	CASSSQRGGLETQYF
TRBV7-2	TRBJ2-5	CASSLGTSEYF
TRBV7-9	TRBJ2-1	CASSLESWGDNEQFF
TRBV7-2	TRBJ2-7	CASSRTFSGDYEQYF
TRBV5-1	TRBJ2-5	CASSRTGARGETQYF
TRBV29-1	TRBJ2-7	CSAGLQSYEQYF
TRBV20-1	TRBJ2-3	CSASSGGAGDTQYF
TRBV3-1	TRBJ2-5	CASSQFLREAAETQYF
TRBV20-1	TRBJ2-3	CSARDLGLGLAGTTDTQYF
TRBV29-1	TRBJ2-5	CSVDAWTDLETQYF
TRBV20-1	TRBJ1-5	CSARDRMGVTSNQPQHF
TRBV5-1	TRBJ2-5	CASRWSTQETQYF
TRBV10-3	TRBJ2-1	CAISEVLAGGLSSYNEQFF
TRBV5-1	TRBJ1-2	CASSRGDGRGYGYTF
TRBV4-2	TRBJ2-2	CASSQEQGTGELFF
TRBV20-1	TRBJ2-7	CSASTTNRRQVLSYEQYF
TRBV5-1	TRBJ2-7	CASSGEGRAVHEQYF
TRBV5-6	TRBJ2-5	CASSSPGQLVIQETQYF
TRBV4-2	TRBJ2-4	CASSMIGELGKNIQYF
TRBV12-3/TRBV12-4	TRBJ1-1	CASTFGWDGTEAFF
TRBV6-1	TRBJ1-4	CASSDLGTSNEKLFF
TRBV20-1	TRBJ1-2	CSASSRESRGYTF
TRBV6-6	TRBJ2-7	CASWDRGAYEQYF
TRBV6-2/TRBV6-3	TRBJ2-7	CASSFGLAAAYEQYF
TRBV5-1	TRBJ2-7	CASSSSSLRANEQYF
TRBV5-1	TRBJ1-1	CASSLETGQAFF
TRBV20-1	TRBJ2-3	CSAKSGTRTDTQYF
TRBV7-2	TRBJ1-6	CASSGWNSPLHF
TRBV10-3	TRBJ2-5	CAISEPTSGKETQYF
TRBV6-5	TRBJ1-1	CASSYSPAGRAEAFF
TRBV20-1	TRBJ2-1	CSAAPRRELYNEQFF
TRBV3-1	TRBJ2-7	CACSRMFLGGGSYEQYF
TRBV30	TRBJ2-7	CAWSTGTSGGKSSYEQYF
TRBV19	TRBJ2-1	CASSTPGRLRTPFF
TRBV7-8	TRBJ2-3	CASRAGEFTDTQYF
TRBV24-1	TRBJ2-5	CATSDIGTSQETQYF
TRBV12-3/TRBV12-4	TRBJ2-2	CATHFRTGVSGELFF
TRBV12-3/TRBV12-4	TRBJ2-7	CASSRDRGQNSYEQYF
TRBV11-3	TRBJ2-5	CASSQGQGNVQETQYF
TRBV12-3/TRBV12-4	TRBJ1-3	CASTHRGPGNTIYF
TRBV15	TRBJ1-2	CATNSGTGGLYGYTF
TRBV20-1	TRBJ2-3	CSVPRDRNTDTQYF